This is a list of T cell receptor beta chains from one sample in a study of blood T cell repertoires in COVID-19. Measured with immunoSEQ multiplex PCR; TCRdb has only the in-frame clones, and not every one. The sample has about 500,000 clones, 70% to 90% seen once. Material: peripheral blood. The source of these receptors is a woman aged 50 to 60 with COVID-19, enrolled during active disease. CDR3s include the opening cysteine and the closing phenylalanine or tryptophan. The D gene is left open where the match is weak. Clone size is shown for a subset of rows, as once, few, many or a class of expanded clone.

clone_size: .; cdr3_length: 14; j_call: TRBJ1-1; v_call: TRBV5-4; d_call: TRBD1; cdr3_nt: TGTGCCAGCAGCCCCCTCACAGGGGACACTGAAGCTTTCTTT; cdr3_aa: CASSPLTGDTEAFF
clone_size: .; cdr3_length: 15; j_call: TRBJ2-7; v_call: TRBV9; d_call: TRBD2; cdr3_nt: TGTGCCAGCAGCGTAGGCGGGGGTACCTCCTACGAGCAGTACTTC; cdr3_aa: CASSVGGGTSYEQYF
clone_size: .; cdr3_length: 15; j_call: TRBJ2-2; v_call: TRBV28; d_call: .; cdr3_nt: TGTGCCAGCAATTACCTTAGAGGGAACACCGGGGAGCTGTTTTTT; cdr3_aa: CASNYLRGNTGELFF
clone_size: few; cdr3_length: 15; j_call: TRBJ2-7; v_call: TRBV6-5; d_call: TRBD1; cdr3_nt: TGTGCCAGCAGCAAGTCAGGGGGAATTTCCTACGAGCAGTACTTC; cdr3_aa: CASSKSGGISYEQYF
clone_size: .; cdr3_length: 15; j_call: TRBJ1-1; v_call: TRBV5-8; d_call: .; cdr3_nt: TGTGCCAGCAGCTTGGTTCAGGTGGTGAACACTGAAGCTTTCTTT; cdr3_aa: CASSLVQVVNTEAFF
clone_size: .; cdr3_length: 13; j_call: TRBJ2-7; v_call: TRBV19; d_call: TRBD1; cdr3_nt: TGTGCCACCACGACAGGGAATTCCTACGAGCAGTACTTC; cdr3_aa: CATTTGNSYEQYF
clone_size: .; cdr3_length: 15; j_call: TRBJ1-1; v_call: TRBV7-9; d_call: .; cdr3_nt: TGTGCCAGCAGCTCGCCTCGGACAGCCAACACTGAAGCTTTCTTT; cdr3_aa: CASSSPRTANTEAFF
clone_size: .; cdr3_length: 15; j_call: TRBJ1-2; v_call: TRBV19; d_call: TRBD1; cdr3_nt: TGTGCCAGTACCCTGAACCGGGACAGGGGGCGCGGCTACACCTTC; cdr3_aa: CASTLNRDRGRGYTF
clone_size: .; cdr3_length: 13; j_call: TRBJ1-1; v_call: TRBV10-3; d_call: .; cdr3_nt: TGTGCCATCAGTTACCAGGGGAACACTGAAGCTTTCTTT; cdr3_aa: CAISYQGNTEAFF
clone_size: .; cdr3_length: 15; j_call: TRBJ2-7; v_call: TRBV10-3; d_call: TRBD2; cdr3_nt: TGTGCCATCAGTGAGACTAGCGGGGAAACCTACGAGCAGTACTTC; cdr3_aa: CAISETSGETYEQYF
clone_size: .; cdr3_length: 14; j_call: TRBJ1-1; v_call: TRBV7-9; d_call: .; cdr3_nt: TGTGCCAGCAGCCCGGGTCCCATGAACACTGAAGCTTTCTTT; cdr3_aa: CASSPGPMNTEAFF
clone_size: .; cdr3_length: 15; j_call: TRBJ1-2; v_call: TRBV9; d_call: TRBD1; cdr3_nt: TGTGCCAGCAGCTCCGGGGGGACAGGGGGCTATGGCTACACCTTC; cdr3_aa: CASSSGGTGGYGYTF
clone_size: few; cdr3_length: 12; j_call: TRBJ1-2; v_call: TRBV12-3/TRBV12-4; d_call: .; cdr3_nt: TGTGCCAGCAGTTTACAGAACTATGGCTACACCTTC; cdr3_aa: CASSLQNYGYTF
clone_size: .; cdr3_length: 15; j_call: TRBJ1-5; v_call: TRBV30; d_call: TRBD1; cdr3_nt: TGTGCCTGGAGCCCCGACAGGGGGAACAATCAGCCCCAGCATTTT; cdr3_aa: CAWSPDRGNNQPQHF
clone_size: once; cdr3_length: 13; j_call: TRBJ1-2; v_call: TRBV29-1; d_call: TRBD1; cdr3_nt: TGCAGCGTTGCTTCGGCAGGGGGCGGCGGCTACACCTTC; cdr3_aa: CSVASAGGGGYTF
clone_size: .; cdr3_length: 13; j_call: TRBJ1-2; v_call: TRBV6-5; d_call: .; cdr3_nt: TGTGCCAGCAGTCGGACAGTTAACTATGGCTACACCTTC; cdr3_aa: CASSRTVNYGYTF
clone_size: .; cdr3_length: 16; j_call: TRBJ2-3; v_call: TRBV19; d_call: TRBD2; cdr3_nt: TGTGCCAGTAGAATGGGGCCTGCGGGGGTCACAGATACGCAGTATTTT; cdr3_aa: CASRMGPAGVTDTQYF
clone_size: .; cdr3_length: 14; j_call: TRBJ1-3; v_call: TRBV5-6; d_call: .; cdr3_nt: TGTGCCAGCAGCCGGGACCCGGGGGGAGACACCATATATTTT; cdr3_aa: CASSRDPGGDTIYF
clone_size: .; cdr3_length: 14; j_call: TRBJ1-4; v_call: TRBV6-5; d_call: .; cdr3_nt: TGTGCCAGCGGTAGACAGCCCCCTAATGAAAAACTGTTTTTT; cdr3_aa: CASGRQPPNEKLFF
clone_size: .; cdr3_length: 13; j_call: TRBJ1-2; v_call: TRBV29-1; d_call: TRBD1; cdr3_nt: TGCAGCGTCAAAGGACAGGGAAGCTATGGCTACACCTTC; cdr3_aa: CSVKGQGSYGYTF
clone_size: .; cdr3_length: 15; j_call: TRBJ2-5; v_call: TRBV11-1; d_call: TRBD1; cdr3_nt: TGTGCCAGCAGCATTACAGGGGGCCGTCAAGAGACCCAGTACTTC; cdr3_aa: CASSITGGRQETQYF
clone_size: .; cdr3_length: 16; j_call: TRBJ1-6; v_call: TRBV24-1; d_call: .; cdr3_nt: TGTGCCACCAGTGATTTGTCGGGTCGGGGGAATTCACCCCTCCACTTT; cdr3_aa: CATSDLSGRGNSPLHF
clone_size: .; cdr3_length: 15; j_call: TRBJ2-7; v_call: TRBV4-1; d_call: TRBD2; cdr3_nt: TGCGCCAGCAGCCAAGCAGCGGGGAGGCTTGGCGAGCAGTACTTC; cdr3_aa: CASSQAAGRLGEQYF
clone_size: .; cdr3_length: 15; j_call: TRBJ2-7; v_call: TRBV5-1; d_call: .; cdr3_nt: TGCGCCAGCAGCTTGGGCGACACCGTGAACGACGAGCAGTACTTC; cdr3_aa: CASSLGDTVNDEQYF
clone_size: .; cdr3_length: 14; j_call: TRBJ2-5; v_call: TRBV2; d_call: TRBD2; cdr3_nt: TGTGCCAGCAGCCGGACTAGCGGGGGCGAGACCCAGTACTTC; cdr3_aa: CASSRTSGGETQYF
clone_size: .; cdr3_length: 17; j_call: TRBJ1-5; v_call: TRBV2; d_call: .; cdr3_nt: TGTGCCAGCAGTGAAGGGCTCTGGGAGAATAGCAATCAGCCCCAGCATTTT; cdr3_aa: CASSEGLWENSNQPQHF
clone_size: .; cdr3_length: 15; j_call: TRBJ2-2; v_call: TRBV11-2; d_call: TRBD2; cdr3_nt: TGTGCCAGCAGCCATTCCGGGACTACCACCGGGGAGCTGTTTTTT; cdr3_aa: CASSHSGTTTGELFF
clone_size: .; cdr3_length: 14; j_call: TRBJ1-5; v_call: TRBV7-6; d_call: TRBD1; cdr3_nt: TGTGCCAGCAGCTTAGGACAGGGAAATCAGCCCCAGCATTTT; cdr3_aa: CASSLGQGNQPQHF
clone_size: .; cdr3_length: 12; j_call: TRBJ1-1; v_call: TRBV6-5; d_call: .; cdr3_nt: TGTGCCAGCAGTTACTCGGTAGAAAGGGGTTTCTTT; cdr3_aa: CASSYSVERGFF
clone_size: .; cdr3_length: 13; j_call: TRBJ1-1; v_call: TRBV12-3/TRBV12-4; d_call: .; cdr3_nt: TGTGCCAGCAGTCGGGGTGGAGGAACTGAAGCTTTCTTT; cdr3_aa: CASSRGGGTEAFF
clone_size: .; cdr3_length: 16; j_call: TRBJ2-1; v_call: TRBV2; d_call: TRBD2; cdr3_nt: TGTGCCAGCAGCCAATCTCGGCGGGGGGGCGACAGTGAGCAGTTCTTC; cdr3_aa: CASSQSRRGGDSEQFF
clone_size: .; cdr3_length: 15; j_call: TRBJ1-1; v_call: TRBV6-5; d_call: .; cdr3_nt: TGTGCCAGCAGTTACGCCGGGGGGATGCACACTGAAGCTTTCTTT; cdr3_aa: CASSYAGGMHTEAFF
clone_size: .; cdr3_length: 16; j_call: TRBJ1-1; v_call: TRBV18; d_call: TRBD1; cdr3_nt: TGTGCCAGAACCACGGGACAGGGGGCTTTGAACACTGAAGCTTTCTTT; cdr3_aa: CARTTGQGALNTEAFF
clone_size: .; cdr3_length: 14; j_call: TRBJ2-1; v_call: TRBV9; d_call: TRBD1; cdr3_nt: TGTGCCAGCAGTCGGACAGGGGACAACAATGAGCAGTTCTTC; cdr3_aa: CASSRTGDNNEQFF
clone_size: .; cdr3_length: 12; j_call: TRBJ1-2; v_call: TRBV28; d_call: .; cdr3_nt: TGTGCCAGCCTCGGCGCGGACTATGGCTACACCTTC; cdr3_aa: CASLGADYGYTF
clone_size: .; cdr3_length: 12; j_call: TRBJ2-7; v_call: TRBV30; d_call: .; cdr3_nt: TGTGCCTGGAGTGTATCCACCTACGAGCAGTACTTC; cdr3_aa: CAWSVSTYEQYF
clone_size: few; cdr3_length: 16; j_call: TRBJ2-5; v_call: TRBV7-3; d_call: TRBD2; cdr3_nt: TGTGCCAGCAGCCTCGAGCTAGCGGGGGGATCAGAGACCCAGTACTTC; cdr3_aa: CASSLELAGGSETQYF
clone_size: .; cdr3_length: 15; j_call: TRBJ2-1; v_call: TRBV11-3; d_call: TRBD2; cdr3_nt: TGTGCCAGCAGCCGACTAGCGGGGACTTACAATGAGCAGTTCTTC; cdr3_aa: CASSRLAGTYNEQFF
clone_size: .; cdr3_length: 10; j_call: TRBJ2-7; v_call: TRBV29-1; d_call: .; cdr3_nt: TGCAGCCGGACAGTTTACGAGCAGTACTTC; cdr3_aa: CSRTVYEQYF
clone_size: .; cdr3_length: 13; j_call: TRBJ1-1; v_call: TRBV6-5; d_call: .; cdr3_nt: TGTGCCAGTTTACGTACAGGAGGGACTGAAGCTTTCTTT; cdr3_aa: CASLRTGGTEAFF
clone_size: .; cdr3_length: 13; j_call: TRBJ2-7; v_call: TRBV6-5; d_call: .; cdr3_nt: TGTGCCAGCAGTTCCAGAGGCCCTTACGAGCAGTACTTC; cdr3_aa: CASSSRGPYEQYF
clone_size: .; cdr3_length: 19; j_call: TRBJ2-3; v_call: TRBV7-9; d_call: TRBD2; cdr3_nt: TGTGCCAGCAGACCCCGGGTTGGACTAGCGGGGGTGAGCACAGATACGCAGTATTTT; cdr3_aa: CASRPRVGLAGVSTDTQYF